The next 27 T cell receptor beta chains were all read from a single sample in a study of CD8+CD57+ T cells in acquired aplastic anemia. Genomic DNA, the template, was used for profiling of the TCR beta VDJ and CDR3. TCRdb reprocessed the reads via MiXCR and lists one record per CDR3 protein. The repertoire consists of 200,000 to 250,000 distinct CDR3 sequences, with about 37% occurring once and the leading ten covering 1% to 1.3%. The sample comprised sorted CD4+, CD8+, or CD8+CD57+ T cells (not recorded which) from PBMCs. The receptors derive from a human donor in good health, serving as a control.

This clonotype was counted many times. The CDR3 reads CASSLTLGPPRTNYGYTF. The CDR3 nucleotides read TGTGCCAGCAGCTTAACCTTGGGACCGCCGAGAACTAACTATGGCTACACCTTC. The V and J genes are TRBV7-3 and TRBJ1-2; tentative D call: TRBD1 (5 bases). CDR1 and CDR2 (germline): SGHTA, FQGTGA. CDR3 length: 18 amino acids. The V end was cut by 0 bases, the J end by 0 bases, with 17 bases between.

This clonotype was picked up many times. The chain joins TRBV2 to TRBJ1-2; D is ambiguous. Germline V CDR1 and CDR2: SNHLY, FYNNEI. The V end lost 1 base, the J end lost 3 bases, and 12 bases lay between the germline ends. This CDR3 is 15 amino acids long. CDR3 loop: CASSEVGRADYGYTF. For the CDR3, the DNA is TGTGCCAGCAGTGAAGTAGGACGGGCGGACTATGGCTACACCTTC. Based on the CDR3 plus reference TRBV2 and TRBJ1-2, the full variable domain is EPEVTQTPSHQVTQMGQEVILRCVPISNHLYFYWYRQILGQKVEFLVSFYNNEISEKSEIFDDQFSVERPDGSNFTLKIRSTKLEDSAMYFCASSEVGRADYGYTFGSGTRLTVV.

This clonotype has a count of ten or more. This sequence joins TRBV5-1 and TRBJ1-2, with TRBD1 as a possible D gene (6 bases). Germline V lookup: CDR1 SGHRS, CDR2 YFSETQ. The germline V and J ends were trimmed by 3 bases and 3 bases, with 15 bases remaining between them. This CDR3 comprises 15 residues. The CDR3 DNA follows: TGCGCCAGCAGCTGGGGGGCCGGGACGGACTATGGCTACACCTTC. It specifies CASSWGAGTDYGYTF.

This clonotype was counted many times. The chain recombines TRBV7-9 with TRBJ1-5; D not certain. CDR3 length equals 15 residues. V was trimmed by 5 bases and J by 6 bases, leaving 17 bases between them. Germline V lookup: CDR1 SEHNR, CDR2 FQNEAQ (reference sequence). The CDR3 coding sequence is TGTGCCAGCAGCCGCTCTCCAACCATCGGTCAGCCCCAGCATTTT. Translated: CASSRSPTIGQPQHF. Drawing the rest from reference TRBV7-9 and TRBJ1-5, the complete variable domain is DTGVSQNPRHKITKRGQNVTFRCDPISEHNRLYWYRQTLGQGPEFLTYFQNEAQLEKSRLLSDRFSAERPKGSFSTLEIQRTEQGDSAMYLCASSRSPTIGQPQHFGDGTRLSIL.

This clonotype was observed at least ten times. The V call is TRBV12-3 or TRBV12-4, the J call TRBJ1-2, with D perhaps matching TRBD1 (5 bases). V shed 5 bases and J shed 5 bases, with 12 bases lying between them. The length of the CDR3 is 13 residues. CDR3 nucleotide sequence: TGTGCCAGCAGTCCAGGGCCGGGATATGGCTACACCTTC. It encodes CASSPGPGYGYTF.

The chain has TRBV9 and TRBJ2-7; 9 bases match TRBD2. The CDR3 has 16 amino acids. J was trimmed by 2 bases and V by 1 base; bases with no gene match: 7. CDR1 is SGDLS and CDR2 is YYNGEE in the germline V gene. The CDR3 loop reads CASSVLGGGATYEQYF. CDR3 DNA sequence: TGTGCCAGCAGCGTATTGGGCGGGGGGGCAACCTACGAGCAGTACTTC. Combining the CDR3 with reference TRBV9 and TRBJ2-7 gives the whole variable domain DSGVTQTPKHLITATGQRVTLRCSPRSGDLSVYWYQQSLDQGLQFLIQYYNGEERAKGNILERFSAQQFPDLHSELNLSSLELGDSALYFCASSVLGGGATYEQYFGPGTRLTVT.

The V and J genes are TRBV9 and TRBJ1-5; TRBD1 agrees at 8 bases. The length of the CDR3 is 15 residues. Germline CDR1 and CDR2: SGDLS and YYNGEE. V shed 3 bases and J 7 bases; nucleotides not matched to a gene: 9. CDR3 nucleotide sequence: TGTGCCAGCAGCGCCGGGACAGGCGGAGGGCAGCCCCAGCATTTT. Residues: CASSAGTGGGQPQHF.

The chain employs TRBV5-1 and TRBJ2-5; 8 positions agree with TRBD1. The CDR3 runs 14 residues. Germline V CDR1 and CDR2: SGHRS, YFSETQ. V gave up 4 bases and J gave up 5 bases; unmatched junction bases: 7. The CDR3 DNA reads TGCGCCAGCAGCGTGACAGGGGCGGCGGAGACCCAGTACTTC. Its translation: CASSVTGAAETQYF.

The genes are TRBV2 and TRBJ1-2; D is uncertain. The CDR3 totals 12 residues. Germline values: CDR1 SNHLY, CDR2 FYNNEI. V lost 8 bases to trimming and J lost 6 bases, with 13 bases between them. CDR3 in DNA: TGTGCCAGCTGGGAAGGGCTCGATGGCTACACCTTC. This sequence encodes CASWEGLDGYTF.

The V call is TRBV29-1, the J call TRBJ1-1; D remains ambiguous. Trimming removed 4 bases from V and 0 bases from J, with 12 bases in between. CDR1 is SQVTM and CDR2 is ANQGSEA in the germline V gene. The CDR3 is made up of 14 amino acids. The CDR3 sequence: CSVGRILLNTEAFF. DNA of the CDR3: TGCAGCGTTGGAAGGATTCTCTTGAACACTGAAGCTTTCTTT.

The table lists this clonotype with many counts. Written as DNA, the CDR3 is TGCAGTGCTAACTATCCGGCCTCGGGGGGCTATGGCTACACCTTC. This encodes CSANYPASGGYGYTF. The rearrangement joins TRBV20-1 to TRBJ1-2; a possible D gene is TRBD1 (5 bases). V was pared by 4 bases and J by 4 bases, with 19 bases between. Germline V gene data show CDR1 as DFQATT and CDR2 as SNEGSKA (reference sequence). CDR3 length: 15 amino acids.

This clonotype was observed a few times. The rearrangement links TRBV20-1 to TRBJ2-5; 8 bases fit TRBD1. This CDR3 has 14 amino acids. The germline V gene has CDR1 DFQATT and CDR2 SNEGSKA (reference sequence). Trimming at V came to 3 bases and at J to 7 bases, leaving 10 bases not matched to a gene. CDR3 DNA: TGCAGTGCTAGCCCCACCCAGGGGGCCGCGACCCAGTACTTC. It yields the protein CSASPTQGAATQYF.

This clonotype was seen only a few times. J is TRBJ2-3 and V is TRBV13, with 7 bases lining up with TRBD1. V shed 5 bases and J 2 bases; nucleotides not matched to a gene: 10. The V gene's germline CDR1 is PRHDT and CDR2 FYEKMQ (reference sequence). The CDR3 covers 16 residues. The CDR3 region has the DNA TGTGCCAGCAGCCCTCCCCGACAGGGTATCACAGATACGCAGTATTTT. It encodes CASSPPRQGITDTQYF.

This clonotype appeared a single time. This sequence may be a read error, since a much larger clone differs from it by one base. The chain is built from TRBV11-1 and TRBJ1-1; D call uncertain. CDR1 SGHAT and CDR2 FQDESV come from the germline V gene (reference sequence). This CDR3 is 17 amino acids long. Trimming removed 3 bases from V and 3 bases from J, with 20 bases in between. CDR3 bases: TGTGCCAGCAGCTTTTTATCCGGCGTACTTAAAGACACTGAAGCTTTCTTT. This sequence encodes CASSFLSGVLKDTEAFF.

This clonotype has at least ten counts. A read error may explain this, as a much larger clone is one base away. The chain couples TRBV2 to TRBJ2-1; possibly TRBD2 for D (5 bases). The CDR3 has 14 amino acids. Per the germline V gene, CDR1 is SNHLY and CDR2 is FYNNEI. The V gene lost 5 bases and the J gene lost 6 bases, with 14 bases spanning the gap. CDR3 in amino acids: CASSRSGNCNEQFF. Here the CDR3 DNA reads TGTGCCAGCAGTAGGAGCGGAAACTGCAATGAGCAGTTCTTC.

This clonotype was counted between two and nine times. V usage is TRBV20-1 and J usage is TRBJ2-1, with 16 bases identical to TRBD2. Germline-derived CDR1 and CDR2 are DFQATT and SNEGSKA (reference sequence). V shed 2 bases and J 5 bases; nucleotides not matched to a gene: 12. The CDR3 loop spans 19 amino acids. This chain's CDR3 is CSARSPGLAGGHGDNEQFF. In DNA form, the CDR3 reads TGCAGTGCTAGATCCCCGGGACTAGCGGGGGGGCATGGGGACAATGAGCAGTTCTTC.

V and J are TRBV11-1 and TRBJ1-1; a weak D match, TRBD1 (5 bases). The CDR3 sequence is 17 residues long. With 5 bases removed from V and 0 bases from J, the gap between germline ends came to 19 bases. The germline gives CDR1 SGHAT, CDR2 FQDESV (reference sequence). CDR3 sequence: CASSPGPARGLNTEAFF. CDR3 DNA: TGTGCCAGCAGCCCCGGGCCAGCGAGGGGCCTGAACACTGAAGCTTTCTTT.

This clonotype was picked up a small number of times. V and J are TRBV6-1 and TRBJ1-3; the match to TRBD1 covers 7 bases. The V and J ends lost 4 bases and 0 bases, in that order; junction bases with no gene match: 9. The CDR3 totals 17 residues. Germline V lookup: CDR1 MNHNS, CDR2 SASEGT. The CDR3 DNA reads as TGTGCCAGCAGTGGCGAACAGGGGCCTAGCTCTGGAAACACCATATATTTT. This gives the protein CASSGEQGPSSGNTIYF.

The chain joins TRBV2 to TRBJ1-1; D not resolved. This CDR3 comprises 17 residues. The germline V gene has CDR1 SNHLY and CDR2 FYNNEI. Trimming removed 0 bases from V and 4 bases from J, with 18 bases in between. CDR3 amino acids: CASSEALQRQISTEAFF. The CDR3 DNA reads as TGTGCCAGCAGTGAAGCGCTTCAACGGCAGATTAGCACTGAAGCTTTCTTT.

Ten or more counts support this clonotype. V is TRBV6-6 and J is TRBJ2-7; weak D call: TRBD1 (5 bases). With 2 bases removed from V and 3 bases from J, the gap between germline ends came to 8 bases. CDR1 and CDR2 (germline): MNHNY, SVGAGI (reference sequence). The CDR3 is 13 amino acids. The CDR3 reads CASSYVTGYEQYF. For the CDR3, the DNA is TGTGCCAGCAGTTACGTCACAGGCTACGAGCAGTACTTC.

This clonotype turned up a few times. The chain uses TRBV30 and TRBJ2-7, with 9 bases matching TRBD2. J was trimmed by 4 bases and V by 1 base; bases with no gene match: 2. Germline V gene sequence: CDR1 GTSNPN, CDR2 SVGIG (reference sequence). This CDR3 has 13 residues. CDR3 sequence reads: CAWSALAGYEQYF. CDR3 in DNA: TGTGCCTGGAGTGCCCTAGCGGGGTACGAGCAGTACTTC.

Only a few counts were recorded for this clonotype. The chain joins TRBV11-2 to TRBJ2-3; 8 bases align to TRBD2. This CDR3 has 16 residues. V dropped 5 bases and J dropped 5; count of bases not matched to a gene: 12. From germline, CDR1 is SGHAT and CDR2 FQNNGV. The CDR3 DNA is TGTGCCAGCAGCCCCCGGACTAGCTGGGCTCAAGATACGCAGTATTTT. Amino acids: CASSPRTSWAQDTQYF.

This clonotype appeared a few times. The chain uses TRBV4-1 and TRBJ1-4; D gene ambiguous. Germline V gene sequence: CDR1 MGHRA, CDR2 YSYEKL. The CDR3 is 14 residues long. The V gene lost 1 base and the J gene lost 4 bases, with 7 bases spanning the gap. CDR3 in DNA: TGCGCCAGCAGCCAAGTCGCCTTTAATGAAAAACTGTTTTTT. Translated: CASSQVAFNEKLFF.

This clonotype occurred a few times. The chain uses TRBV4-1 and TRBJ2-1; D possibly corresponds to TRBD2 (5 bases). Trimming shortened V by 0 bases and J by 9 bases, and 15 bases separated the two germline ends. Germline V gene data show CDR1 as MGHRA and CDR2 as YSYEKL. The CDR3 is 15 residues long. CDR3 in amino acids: CASSQDVASFGEQFF. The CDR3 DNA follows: TGCGCCAGCAGCCAAGATGTAGCTAGCTTTGGTGAGCAGTTCTTC.

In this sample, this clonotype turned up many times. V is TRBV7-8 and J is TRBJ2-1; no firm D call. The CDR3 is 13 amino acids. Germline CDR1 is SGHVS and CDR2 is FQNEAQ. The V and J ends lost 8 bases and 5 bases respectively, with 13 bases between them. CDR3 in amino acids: CASHGYSNNEQFF. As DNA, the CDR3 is TGTGCCAGCCACGGCTACAGCAACAATGAGCAGTTCTTC. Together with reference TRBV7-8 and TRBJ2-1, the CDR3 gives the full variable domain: GAGVSQSPRYKVAKRGQDVALRCDPISGHVSLFWYQQALGQGPEFLTYFQNEAQLDKSGLPSDRFFAERPEGSVSTLKIQRTQQEDSAVYLCASHGYSNNEQFFGPGTRLTVL.

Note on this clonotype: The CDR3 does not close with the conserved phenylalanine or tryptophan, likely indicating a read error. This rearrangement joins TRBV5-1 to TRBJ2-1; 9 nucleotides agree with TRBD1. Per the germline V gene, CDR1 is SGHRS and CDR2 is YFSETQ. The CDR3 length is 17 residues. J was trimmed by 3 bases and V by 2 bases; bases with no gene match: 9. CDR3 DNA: TGCGCCAGCAGCTTCGGCCCGCAGGGACAGGGCTACAATGAGCAGTTCCTC. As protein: CASSFGPQGQGYNEQFL.

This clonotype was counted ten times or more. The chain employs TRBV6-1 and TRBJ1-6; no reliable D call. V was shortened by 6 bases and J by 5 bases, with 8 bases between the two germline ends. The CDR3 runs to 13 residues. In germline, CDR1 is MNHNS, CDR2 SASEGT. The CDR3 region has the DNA TGTGCCAGCAGGACCGGGGATAATTCACCCCTCCACTTT. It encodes CASRTGDNSPLHF.